Listed here is a single TCR beta chain. These data come from a study of T cell responses to AZD1222 COVID-19 vaccine. V lost 2 bases and J 3 bases, leaving 19 bases between the germline ends. The germline CDR1 and CDR2 sequences are MDHEN and SYDVKM. The CDR3 totals 17 residues. Some clones are missing from TCRdb's copy, which holds only in-frame ones; the method was immunoSEQ multiplex PCR. This table has approximately 76,000 clones, approximately 90% appearing once. This TCR came from an adult in good health. The chain combines TRBV28 with TRBJ2-5; D may be TRBD1 (8 bases). The sequencing used peripheral blood, collected on day 0 of AZD1222 vaccination. The CDR3 sequence is CASSLGRDRRQKETQYF. CDR3 coding DNA: TGTGCCAGCAGTTTAGGGAGGGACAGGAGACAGAAAGAGACCCAGTACTTC.